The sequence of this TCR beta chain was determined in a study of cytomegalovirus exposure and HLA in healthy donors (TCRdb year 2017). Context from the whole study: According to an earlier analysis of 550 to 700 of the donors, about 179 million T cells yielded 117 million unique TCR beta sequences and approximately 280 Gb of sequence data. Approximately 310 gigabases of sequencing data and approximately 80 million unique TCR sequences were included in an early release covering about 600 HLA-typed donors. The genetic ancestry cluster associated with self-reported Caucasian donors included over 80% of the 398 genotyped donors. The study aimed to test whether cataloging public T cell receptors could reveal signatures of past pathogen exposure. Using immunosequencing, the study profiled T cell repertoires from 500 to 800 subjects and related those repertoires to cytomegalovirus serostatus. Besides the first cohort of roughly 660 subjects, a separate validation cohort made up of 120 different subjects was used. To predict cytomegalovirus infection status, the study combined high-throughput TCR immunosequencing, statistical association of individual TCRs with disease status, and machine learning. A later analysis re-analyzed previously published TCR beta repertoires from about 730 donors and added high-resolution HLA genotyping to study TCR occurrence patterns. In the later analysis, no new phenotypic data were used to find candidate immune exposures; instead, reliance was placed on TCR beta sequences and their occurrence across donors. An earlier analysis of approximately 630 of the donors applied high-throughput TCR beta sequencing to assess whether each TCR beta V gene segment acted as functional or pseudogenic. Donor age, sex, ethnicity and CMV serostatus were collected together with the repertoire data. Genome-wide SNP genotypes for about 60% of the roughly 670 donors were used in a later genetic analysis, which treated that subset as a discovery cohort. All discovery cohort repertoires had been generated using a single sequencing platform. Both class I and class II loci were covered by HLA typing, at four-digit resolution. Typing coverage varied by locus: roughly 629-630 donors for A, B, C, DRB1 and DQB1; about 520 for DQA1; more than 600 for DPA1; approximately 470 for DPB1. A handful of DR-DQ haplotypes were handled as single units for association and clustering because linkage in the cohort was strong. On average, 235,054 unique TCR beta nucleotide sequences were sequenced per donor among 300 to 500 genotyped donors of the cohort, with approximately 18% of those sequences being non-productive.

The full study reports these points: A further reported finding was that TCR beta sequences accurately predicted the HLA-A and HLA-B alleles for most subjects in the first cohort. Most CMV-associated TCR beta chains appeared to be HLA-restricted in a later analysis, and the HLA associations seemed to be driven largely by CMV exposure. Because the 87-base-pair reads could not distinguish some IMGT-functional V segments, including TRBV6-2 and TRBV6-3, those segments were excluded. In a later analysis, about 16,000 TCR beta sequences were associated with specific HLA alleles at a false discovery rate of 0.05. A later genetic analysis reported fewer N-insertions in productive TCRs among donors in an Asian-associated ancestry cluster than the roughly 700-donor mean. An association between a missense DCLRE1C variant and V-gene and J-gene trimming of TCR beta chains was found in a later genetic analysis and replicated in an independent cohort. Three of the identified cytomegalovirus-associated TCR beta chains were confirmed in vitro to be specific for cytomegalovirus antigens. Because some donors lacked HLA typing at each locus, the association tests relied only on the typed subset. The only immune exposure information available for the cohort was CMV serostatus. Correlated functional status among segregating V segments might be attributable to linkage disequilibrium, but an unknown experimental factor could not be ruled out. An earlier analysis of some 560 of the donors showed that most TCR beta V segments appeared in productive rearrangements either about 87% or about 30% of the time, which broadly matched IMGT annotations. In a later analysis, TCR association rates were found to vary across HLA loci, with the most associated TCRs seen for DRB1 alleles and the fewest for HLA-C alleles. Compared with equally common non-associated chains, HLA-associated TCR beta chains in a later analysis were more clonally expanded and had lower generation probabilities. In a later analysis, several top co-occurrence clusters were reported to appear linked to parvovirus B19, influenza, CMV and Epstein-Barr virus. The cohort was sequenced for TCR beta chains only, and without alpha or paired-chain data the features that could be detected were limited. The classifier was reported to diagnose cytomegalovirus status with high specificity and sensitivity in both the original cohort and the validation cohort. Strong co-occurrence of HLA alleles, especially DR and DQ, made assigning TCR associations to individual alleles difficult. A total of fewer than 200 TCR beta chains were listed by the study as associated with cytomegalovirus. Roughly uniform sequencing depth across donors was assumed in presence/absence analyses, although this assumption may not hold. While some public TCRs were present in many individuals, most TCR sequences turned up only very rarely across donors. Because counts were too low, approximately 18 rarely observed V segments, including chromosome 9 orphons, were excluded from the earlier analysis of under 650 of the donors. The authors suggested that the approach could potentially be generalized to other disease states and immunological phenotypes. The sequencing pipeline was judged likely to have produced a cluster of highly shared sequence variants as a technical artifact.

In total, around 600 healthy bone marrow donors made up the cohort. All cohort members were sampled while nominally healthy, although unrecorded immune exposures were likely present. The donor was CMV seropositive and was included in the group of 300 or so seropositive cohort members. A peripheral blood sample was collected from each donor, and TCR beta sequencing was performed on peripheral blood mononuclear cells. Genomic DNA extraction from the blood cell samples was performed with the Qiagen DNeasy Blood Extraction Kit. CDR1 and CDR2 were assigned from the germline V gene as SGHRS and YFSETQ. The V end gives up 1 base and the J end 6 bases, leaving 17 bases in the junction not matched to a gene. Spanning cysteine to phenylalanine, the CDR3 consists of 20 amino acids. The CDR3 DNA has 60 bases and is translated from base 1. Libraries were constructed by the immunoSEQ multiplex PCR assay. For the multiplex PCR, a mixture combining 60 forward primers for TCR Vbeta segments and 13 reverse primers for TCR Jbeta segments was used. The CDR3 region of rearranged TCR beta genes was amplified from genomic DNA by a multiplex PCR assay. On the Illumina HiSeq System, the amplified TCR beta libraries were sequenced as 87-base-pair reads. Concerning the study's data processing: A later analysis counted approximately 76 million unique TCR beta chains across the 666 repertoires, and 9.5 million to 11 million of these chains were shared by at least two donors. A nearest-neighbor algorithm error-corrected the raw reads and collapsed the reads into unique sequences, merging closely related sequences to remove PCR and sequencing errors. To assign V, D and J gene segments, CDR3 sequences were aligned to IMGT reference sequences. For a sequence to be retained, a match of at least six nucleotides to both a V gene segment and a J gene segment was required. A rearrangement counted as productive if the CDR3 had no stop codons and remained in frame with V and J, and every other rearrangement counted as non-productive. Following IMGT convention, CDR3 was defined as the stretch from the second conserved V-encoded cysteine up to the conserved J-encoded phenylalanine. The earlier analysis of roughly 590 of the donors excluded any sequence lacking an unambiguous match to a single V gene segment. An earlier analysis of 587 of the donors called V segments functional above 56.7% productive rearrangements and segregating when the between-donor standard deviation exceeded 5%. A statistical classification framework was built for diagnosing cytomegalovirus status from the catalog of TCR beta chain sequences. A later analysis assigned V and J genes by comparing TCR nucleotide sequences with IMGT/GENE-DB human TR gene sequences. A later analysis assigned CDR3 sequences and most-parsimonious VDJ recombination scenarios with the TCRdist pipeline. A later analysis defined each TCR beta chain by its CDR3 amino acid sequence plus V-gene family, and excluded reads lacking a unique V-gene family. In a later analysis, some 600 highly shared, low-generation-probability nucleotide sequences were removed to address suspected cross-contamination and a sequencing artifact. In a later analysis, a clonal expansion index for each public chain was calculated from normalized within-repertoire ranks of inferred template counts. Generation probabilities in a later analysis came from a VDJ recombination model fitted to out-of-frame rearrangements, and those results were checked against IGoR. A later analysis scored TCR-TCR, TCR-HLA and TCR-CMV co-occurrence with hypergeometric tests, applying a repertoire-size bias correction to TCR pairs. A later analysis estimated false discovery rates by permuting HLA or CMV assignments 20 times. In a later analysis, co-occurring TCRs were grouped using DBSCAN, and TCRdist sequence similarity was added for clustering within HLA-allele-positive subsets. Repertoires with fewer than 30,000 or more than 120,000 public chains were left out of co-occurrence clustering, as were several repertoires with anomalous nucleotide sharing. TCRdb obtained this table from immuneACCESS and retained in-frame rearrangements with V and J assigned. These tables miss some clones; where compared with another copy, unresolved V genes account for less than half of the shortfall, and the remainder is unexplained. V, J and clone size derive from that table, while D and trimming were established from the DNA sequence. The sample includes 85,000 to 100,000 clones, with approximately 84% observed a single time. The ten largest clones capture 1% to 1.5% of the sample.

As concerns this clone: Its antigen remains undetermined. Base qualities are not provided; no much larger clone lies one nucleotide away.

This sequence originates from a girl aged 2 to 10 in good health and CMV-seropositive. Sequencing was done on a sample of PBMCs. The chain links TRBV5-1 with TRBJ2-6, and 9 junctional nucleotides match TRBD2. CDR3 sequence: CASSLSGLAGPRVEANVLTF. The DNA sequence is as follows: TGCGCCAGCAGCTTGAGTGGTCTAGCGGGACCCCGGGTCGAGGCCAACGTCCTGACTTTC.